This T cell receptor beta chain was captured by sequencing in a study of T cell responses to AZD1222 COVID-19 vaccine. Study observations and caveats: In all cases, repertoires were sampled only after the peak T cell response.

CDR1 and CDR2 (germline): SQVTM, ANQGSEA. Trimming removed 6 bases from V and 5 bases from J; junction bases left unmatched: 5. CDR3 length: 12 amino acids. Some clones are missing from TCRdb's copy, which holds only in-frame ones; the method was immunoSEQ multiplex PCR. The data contain roughly 110,000 clones, 70% to 90% of them singletons. With respect to this clone: Its antigen remains unknown.

The material was peripheral blood, obtained 28 days after the second AZD1222 dose. The chain couples TRBV29-1 to TRBJ2-5, with 8 nucleotides matching TRBD1. The receptor's source is an adult who received the AZD1222 COVID-19 vaccine. The CDR3 coding sequence is TGCAGCGTAGCAGGGGGCTTGGAGACCCAGTACTTC. Translation: CSVAGGLETQYF.